A selection of T cell receptor beta chains follows, all from one sample in a study of graft-versus-host responses after intestinal transplantation. Data came from immunoSEQ multiplex PCR; TCRdb stores just in-frame clones and leaves some out. The table includes approximately 18,000 clones, about 89% detected once. The source material was PBMCs, sampled just over 230 days after intestinal transplant. The origin of the receptors is a human patient who received an intestinal transplant, so some T cells may come from the graft donor. CDR3s include the opening cysteine and the closing phenylalanine or tryptophan. The D gene is left open where the match is weak. Size is stated for part of the rows, as once, few or many counts, or as a class when the clone is expanded.

CDR3nt: TGTGCCAGCAGCTTATTTCGAGACAGGGCCAGTTCACCCCTCCACTTT
CDR3aa: CASSLFRDRASSPLHF
v_gene: TRBV13
len: 16
j_gene: TRBJ1-6
abundance: few
d_gene: TRBD1

CDR3nt: TGCGCCAGCAGGAGCGGATACACTGAAGCTTTCTTT
CDR3aa: CASRSGYTEAFF
v_gene: TRBV4-1
len: 12
j_gene: TRBJ1-1
abundance: once
d_gene: NA

CDR3nt: TGTGCCAGCAGCTTGGTAGTCTACCAAGAGACCCAGTACTTC
CDR3aa: CASSLVVYQETQYF
v_gene: TRBV5-5
len: 14
j_gene: TRBJ2-5
abundance: NA
d_gene: NA

CDR3nt: TGCGCCAGCAGCTATCTCGATGTTACGCTAACTGAAGCTTTCTTT
CDR3aa: CASSYLDVTLTEAFF
v_gene: TRBV5-1
len: 15
j_gene: TRBJ1-1
abundance: NA
d_gene: NA

CDR3nt: TGCGCCAGCAGCCAAGTGGGGAAAGGAGATACGCAGTATTTT
CDR3aa: CASSQVGKGDTQYF
v_gene: TRBV4-1
len: 14
j_gene: TRBJ2-3
abundance: NA
d_gene: NA

CDR3nt: TGTGCCAGCAGCCAAGCACAGGTGAGCAATCAGCCCCAGCATTTT
CDR3aa: CASSQAQVSNQPQHF
v_gene: TRBV4-2
len: 15
j_gene: TRBJ1-5
abundance: NA
d_gene: NA

CDR3nt: TGTGCCAGCAGTTACGATGGCGGGGGGGCCTGGAATGAGCAGTTCTTC
CDR3aa: CASSYDGGGAWNEQFF
v_gene: TRBV6-5
len: 16
j_gene: TRBJ2-1
abundance: NA
d_gene: TRBD2

CDR3nt: TGTGCCAGCAGCCAAATACCCGGAAGTAATGAAAAACTGTTTTTT
CDR3aa: CASSQIPGSNEKLFF
v_gene: TRBV7-6
len: 15
j_gene: TRBJ1-4
abundance: NA
d_gene: NA

CDR3nt: TGCAGTGCTAGAGATTTCCCTGATCAGTTCTTC
CDR3aa: CSARDFPDQFF
v_gene: TRBV20-1
len: 11
j_gene: TRBJ2-1
abundance: NA
d_gene: NA

CDR3nt: TGTGCCAGCAGTTCGGTAGCGGGGATTTACAATGAGCAGTTCTTC
CDR3aa: CASSSVAGIYNEQFF
v_gene: TRBV27
len: 15
j_gene: TRBJ2-1
abundance: NA
d_gene: TRBD2

CDR3nt: TGTGCCACCAGCGGTCTGGAGGGGGCGAACTATGGCTACACCTTC
CDR3aa: CATSGLEGANYGYTF
v_gene: TRBV15
len: 15
j_gene: TRBJ1-2
abundance: NA
d_gene: TRBD1

CDR3nt: TGCGCCAGCAGATATTTCCAAGAGACCCAGTACTTC
CDR3aa: CASRYFQETQYF
v_gene: TRBV5-1
len: 12
j_gene: TRBJ2-5
abundance: NA
d_gene: NA

CDR3nt: TGTGCCAGCAGTGAGTCAGGGGGTGGTGCTGAAGCTTTCTTT
CDR3aa: CASSESGGGAEAFF
v_gene: TRBV2
len: 14
j_gene: TRBJ1-1
abundance: NA
d_gene: TRBD1

CDR3nt: TGTGCCAGCAGTGTGGACCTTGGGTCACCCCTCCACTTT
CDR3aa: CASSVDLGSPLHF
v_gene: TRBV2
len: 13
j_gene: TRBJ1-6
abundance: NA
d_gene: NA

CDR3nt: TGTGCCAGCAGCAAGACTAGCTTGGGCGGAGAGACCCAGTACTTC
CDR3aa: CASSKTSLGGETQYF
v_gene: TRBV7-9
len: 15
j_gene: TRBJ2-5
abundance: NA
d_gene: TRBD2

CDR3nt: TGCAGCGTTTTAGGTCATTCGAGAGGTACAGCGCCGAGGAAGTATGGCTACACCTTC
CDR3aa: CSVLGHSRGTAPRKYGYTF
v_gene: TRBV29-1
len: 19
j_gene: TRBJ1-2
abundance: NA
d_gene: NA

CDR3nt: TGTGCCACAGGGGAGGAGACCCAGTACTTC
CDR3aa: CATGEETQYF
v_gene: TRBV28
len: 10
j_gene: TRBJ2-5
abundance: NA
d_gene: NA

CDR3nt: TGTGCCAGCAGTGAAGCTGAACTAGCGGGCACAGATACGCAGTATTTT
CDR3aa: CASSEAELAGTDTQYF
v_gene: TRBV6-1
len: 16
j_gene: TRBJ2-3
abundance: NA
d_gene: TRBD2

CDR3nt: TGTGCCAGCAGCTTAGAGTTGGGACTGAGCAATGAGCAGTTCTTC
CDR3aa: CASSLELGLSNEQFF
v_gene: TRBV11-2
len: 15
j_gene: TRBJ2-1
abundance: NA
d_gene: NA

CDR3nt: TGTGCCAGCTCACCCCGACAGCCCTATGACTACACCTTC
CDR3aa: CASSPRQPYDYTF
v_gene: TRBV18
len: 13
j_gene: TRBJ1-2
abundance: NA
d_gene: NA